This paragraph reports one T cell receptor (beta chain). As yet, its antigen is unknown. The data were obtained in a study of cytomegalovirus exposure and HLA in healthy donors. Study findings and constraints: In vitro, three CMV-associated chains proved specific for CMV antigens.

Repertoires were generated with immunoSEQ multiplex PCR, while TCRdb's copy carries only in-frame clones and drops some. The repertoire includes over 100,000 clones, roughly 86% of them detected once, and roughly 2.1% sits in the top ten. Sequenced material: PBMCs. The sequence came from a woman aged 18-30 years in good health and CMV-seronegative.

Here the CDR3 reads CASSFQAGGGYGYTF. CDR3 coding DNA: TGTGCCAGCAGTTTTCAAGCAGGGGGCGGTTATGGCTACACCTTC. The V and J genes are TRBV27 and TRBJ1-2; TRBD1 matches 8 bases. In germline, CDR1 is MNHEY, CDR2 SMNVEV (reference sequence). V dropped 3 bases and J dropped 5; count of bases not matched to a gene: 8. The CDR3 is 15 residues long.